The clone carrying this T cell receptor (beta chain) has ten or more counts. The target antigen is unknown. These data are taken from a study of blood T cells in healthy people across ages. Across the study: About one barcoded beta molecule was captured per two T cells (by template switching).

This CDR3 has 16 residues. CDR1 is DFQATT, CDR2 SNEGSKA, per germline (reference sequence). V lost 3 bases and J 0 bases, leaving 17 bases between the germline ends. A J-beta primer mix and a sample-barcoded 5' primer were used in a second PCR of roughly 6 to 11 cycles. A tag from a template-switch adaptor with 12 random nucleotides marked each cDNA molecule. Using its own MiXCR run on the 5' RACE reads, TCRdb lists one record per CDR3 protein. The sample lists 870,000 or so distinct CDR3 sequences; 29% were seen once. Whole-study findings and limits: Because sorting was not performed, PBMCs prevented conclusive naive versus antigen-experienced comparison. The study found more naive CD4+ cells and higher diversity in long-lived than aged donors.

Sequences were obtained from blood. This sequence joins TRBV20-1 and TRBJ2-5; perhaps TRBD2 as D (5 bases). This TCR was recovered from a woman at least 80 years old in good health. For the CDR3, the DNA is TGCAGTGCTAGGCCGGGGTTCGGGGAACACCAAGAGACCCAGTACTTC. Protein sequence: CSARPGFGEHQETQYF.